This TCR beta chain was identified during a study of T cells in Graves' hyperthyroidism and ophthalmopathy. Study observations and caveats: Most thyroid clonotypes that were expanded above 0.001 also turned up in blood.

TCR beta CDR3 regions were amplified from RNA transcripts. TCR CDR3 regions were first amplified by RT-PCR with HTBI primers. TCRdb reprocessed the multiplex PCR reads with MiXCR, giving one entry per CDR3 protein. The sample consists of about 700,000 distinct CDR3 sequences, around 15% of them appearing once. This clonotype was observed many times. The antigen is unknown. J gave up 4 bases and V 3 bases, and 16 bases lay outside the gene matches. This CDR3 is 18 amino acids long. Graves' hyperthyroidism was deemed stable absent ophthalmopathy progression within 18 months. The receptor comes from a woman aged 18-35 years with Graves' hyperthyroidism. Source material: blood. The chain combines TRBV12-3 or TRBV12-4 with TRBJ2-5; TRBD2 matches 8 bases. CDR3 sequence reads: CASSFSGGTSGEGETQYF. The CDR3 DNA is TGTGCCAGCAGTTTTTCGGGAGGAACTAGCGGAGAGGGAGAGACCCAGTACTTC.